The rows below give T cell receptor beta chains drawn from one sample of a study of T cells in Graves' hyperthyroidism and ophthalmopathy. MiXCR was run by TCRdb on the multiplex PCR reads, yielding one entry per CDR3 protein. The sample records around 540,000 distinct CDR3 sequences, about 16% being singletons. The source material was blood. The receptors stem from a woman in her twenties or thirties with Graves' ophthalmopathy. Both conserved end residues are part of each CDR3. The order of the fields is J gene, V gene, D gene, clone size, CDR3 DNA, CDR3 protein. A D gene is named only where the DNA matches it firmly. The size field is filled for only some rows; it gives once, few, many or a size class.

J gene: TRBJ1-2
V gene: TRBV6-2/TRBV6-3
D gene: TRBD1
clone size: .
CDR3 DNA: TGTGCCAGCAGTTACTCGGGACAGGGACTCTACACCTTC
CDR3 protein: CASSYSGQGLYTF

J gene: TRBJ2-2
V gene: TRBV18
D gene: TRBD2
clone size: few
CDR3 DNA: TGTGCCAGCTCACCAACCACCAGCGGGAGCACCGGGGAGCTGTTTTTT
CDR3 protein: CASSPTTSGSTGELFF

J gene: TRBJ2-3
V gene: TRBV6-5
D gene: .
clone size: .
CDR3 DNA: TGTGCCAGCAGTTGGGGAAATGGTTTGGGGATTGCAGATACGCAGTATTTT
CDR3 protein: CASSWGNGLGIADTQYF

J gene: TRBJ2-7
V gene: TRBV3-1
D gene: TRBD2
clone size: many
CDR3 DNA: TGTGCCAGCAGCCAATCTCCTGCGGGAGCTAACTACGAGCAGTACTTC
CDR3 protein: CASSQSPAGANYEQYF

J gene: TRBJ2-5
V gene: TRBV7-2
D gene: .
clone size: many
CDR3 DNA: TGTGCCAGCAGCTTAGCCGCAGGTGAAGAGACCCAGTACTTC
CDR3 protein: CASSLAAGEETQYF

J gene: TRBJ1-4
V gene: TRBV29-1
D gene: TRBD1
clone size: .
CDR3 DNA: TGCAGCGTCGCGGGGGACAGGGGTGTGGGAAAACTGTTTTTT
CDR3 protein: CSVAGDRGVGKLFF

J gene: TRBJ1-1
V gene: TRBV7-8
D gene: .
clone size: many
CDR3 DNA: TGTGCCAGCAGCTTAGCTTGGAACACTGAAGCTTTCTTT
CDR3 protein: CASSLAWNTEAFF

J gene: TRBJ1-2
V gene: TRBV3-1
D gene: .
clone size: few
CDR3 DNA: TGTGCCAGCAGCCCTCCCCTCCGGTCTGGCTACACCTTC
CDR3 protein: CASSPPLRSGYTF

J gene: TRBJ2-2
V gene: TRBV9
D gene: .
clone size: .
CDR3 DNA: TGTGCCAGCAGCGTAGGATCAGTCCCCGGGGAGCTGTTTTTT
CDR3 protein: CASSVGSVPGELFF

J gene: TRBJ1-3
V gene: TRBV4-2
D gene: TRBD1
clone size: many
CDR3 DNA: TGTGCCAGCAGCACTAGACAGGGGAGCTCTGGAAACACCATATATTTT
CDR3 protein: CASSTRQGSSGNTIYF

J gene: TRBJ1-5
V gene: TRBV20-1
D gene: .
clone size: many
CDR3 DNA: TGCAGTGCTAGTGATGGGTGGAATCAGCCCCAGCATTTT
CDR3 protein: CSASDGWNQPQHF

J gene: TRBJ1-1
V gene: TRBV6-2/TRBV6-3
D gene: .
clone size: many
CDR3 DNA: TGTGCCAGCGGTTTACAGGAGAACACTGAAGCTTTCTTT
CDR3 protein: CASGLQENTEAFF

J gene: TRBJ2-1
V gene: TRBV5-1
D gene: .
clone size: few
CDR3 DNA: TGCGCCAGCCCAAAAACCGAGCAGTTCTTC
CDR3 protein: CASPKTEQFF

J gene: TRBJ2-7
V gene: TRBV4-3
D gene: .
clone size: many
CDR3 DNA: TGCGCCAGCAGCCAAGATGGGGGGCGCGGCGAGCAGTACTTC
CDR3 protein: CASSQDGGRGEQYF

J gene: TRBJ1-5
V gene: TRBV28
D gene: TRBD1
clone size: many
CDR3 DNA: TGTGCCAGCAACATAGGGCAGGGGGTACATCAGCCCCAGCATTTT
CDR3 protein: CASNIGQGVHQPQHF

J gene: TRBJ2-4
V gene: TRBV12-3/TRBV12-4
D gene: .
clone size: many
CDR3 DNA: TGTGCCAGCAGTTTGGGGGCCGGGAGGCTAGCCAAAAACATTCAGTACTTC
CDR3 protein: CASSLGAGRLAKNIQYF

J gene: TRBJ2-7
V gene: TRBV29-1
D gene: TRBD2
clone size: .
CDR3 DNA: TGCAGCGTTGTGGGACTAGCGCCCCCCAGGAGCTCCTACGAGCAGTACTTC
CDR3 protein: CSVVGLAPPRSSYEQYF

J gene: TRBJ1-1
V gene: TRBV5-1
D gene: .
clone size: .
CDR3 DNA: TGCGCCAGCAGCTTGGTTGGGGGAGGGGGCACTGAAGCTTTCTTT
CDR3 protein: CASSLVGGGGTEAFF

J gene: TRBJ2-7
V gene: TRBV7-2
D gene: TRBD2
clone size: many
CDR3 DNA: TGTGCCAGCAGCCCAAGTACGACTAGCGGCTACGAGCAGTACTTC
CDR3 protein: CASSPSTTSGYEQYF

J gene: TRBJ2-1
V gene: TRBV11-2
D gene: .
clone size: .
CDR3 DNA: TGTGCCAGTAGTATAGTGAGGAGCTCCTACAATGAGCAGTTCTTC
CDR3 protein: CASSIVRSSYNEQFF

J gene: TRBJ2-7
V gene: TRBV4-3
D gene: TRBD1
clone size: many
CDR3 DNA: TGCGCCAGCAGCCAGATTGGGACAGGGTACTACGAGCAGTACTTC
CDR3 protein: CASSQIGTGYYEQYF

J gene: TRBJ2-7
V gene: TRBV6-1
D gene: .
clone size: .
CDR3 DNA: TGTGCCAGCAGTGAGGGACATCAATTCTACGAGCAGTACTTC
CDR3 protein: CASSEGHQFYEQYF

J gene: TRBJ2-6
V gene: TRBV6-6
D gene: .
clone size: few
CDR3 DNA: TGTGCCAGCAGTTACTTGCTCCCAGGGCGGAGGTCTGGGGCCAACGTCCTGACTTTC
CDR3 protein: CASSYLLPGRRSGANVLTF

J gene: TRBJ2-1
V gene: TRBV9
D gene: TRBD1
clone size: .
CDR3 DNA: TGTGCCAGCAGCGTAGAAGGACAGGGAAGCAATGAGCAGTTCTTC
CDR3 protein: CASSVEGQGSNEQFF

J gene: TRBJ1-1
V gene: TRBV10-3
D gene: .
clone size: .
CDR3 DNA: TGTGCCATCCAACAGGCCCCGAACACTGAAGCTTTCTTT
CDR3 protein: CAIQQAPNTEAFF

J gene: TRBJ2-3
V gene: TRBV5-1
D gene: .
clone size: .
CDR3 DNA: TGCGCCAGCAGCTTGGTTCTAGCGCGCACAGATACGCAGTATTTT
CDR3 protein: CASSLVLARTDTQYF

J gene: TRBJ1-2
V gene: TRBV9
D gene: .
clone size: many
CDR3 DNA: TGTGCCAGCAGCGTCGCCTCCGGGAGGAGCGGCTACACCTTC
CDR3 protein: CASSVASGRSGYTF

J gene: TRBJ1-2
V gene: TRBV7-2
D gene: .
clone size: few
CDR3 DNA: TGTGCCAGCAGCTTGAACAGGGAGGGAGAAGGCTACACCTTC
CDR3 protein: CASSLNREGEGYTF

J gene: TRBJ2-7
V gene: TRBV12-3/TRBV12-4
D gene: .
clone size: .
CDR3 DNA: TGTGCCAGCAGTTTGGGGGCGACGTTGGGGAAGTACGAGCAGTACTTC
CDR3 protein: CASSLGATLGKYEQYF

J gene: TRBJ2-1
V gene: TRBV5-1
D gene: .
clone size: many
CDR3 DNA: TGCGCCAGCAGGGGATTCGGTCACAATGAGCAGTTCTTC
CDR3 protein: CASRGFGHNEQFF